The sample holds a few counts of the clone carrying this T cell receptor beta chain. The antigen is unknown. This sample is drawn from a study of beta chain features in type 1 diabetes. Findings and limits, study-wide: Cells expressing TCR highly could be over-represented by cDNA sequencing. Junctions at VDJ sites from type 1 diabetes patients had fewer insertions and more deletions.

The isolated RNA, all of it, was reverse transcribed, so expressed TCRB transcripts were what got sequenced. This table comes from immunoSEQ multiplex PCR, and its TCRdb copy is limited to in-frame clones, with some not included. The sample has approximately 200,000 clones, around 10% seen once. The receptor was derived from a woman under 30 in good health. Material: naive CD4+ T cells from blood.

The CDR3 DNA follows: TGTGCCAGTAGTCCCCGTTGGCCTAGCGGGCCCACAGATACGCAGTATTTT. Its protein product is CASSPRWPSGPTDTQYF. The chain employs TRBV19 and TRBJ2-3, with 8 bases aligning to TRBD2. The V and J ends lost 5 bases and 2 bases, in that order; junction bases with no gene match: 12. This CDR3 spans 17 amino acids. CDR1 LNHDA and CDR2 SQIVND come from the germline V gene (reference sequence).